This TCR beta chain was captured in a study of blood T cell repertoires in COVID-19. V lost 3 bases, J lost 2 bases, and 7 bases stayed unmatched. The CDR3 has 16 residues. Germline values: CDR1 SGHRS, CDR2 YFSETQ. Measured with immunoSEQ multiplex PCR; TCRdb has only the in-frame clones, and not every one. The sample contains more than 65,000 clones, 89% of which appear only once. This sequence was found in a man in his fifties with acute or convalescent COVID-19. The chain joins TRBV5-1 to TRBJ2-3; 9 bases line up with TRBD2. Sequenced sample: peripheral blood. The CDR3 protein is CASSSLAGVPTDTQYF. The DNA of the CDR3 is TGCGCCAGCAGCTCCTTAGCGGGGGTTCCCACAGATACGCAGTATTTT.